These 9 T cell receptor beta chains were all obtained from the same sample, sequenced in a study of blood T cell repertoires in COVID-19. Method: immunoSEQ multiplex PCR; TCRdb's copy keeps in-frame clones and lacks some. The repertoire includes about 360,000 clones, more than 75% of them detected once, and more than 0.95% sits in the top ten. Sequenced input: peripheral blood. The receptors come from a human donor with acute or convalescent COVID-19. The donor label of this sample is uncertain.

This chain joins TRBV18 and TRBJ2-3; 7 bases are shared with TRBD2. This CDR3 is built from 15 residues. The germline V gene has CDR1 KGHSH and CDR2 LQKENI. J gave up 2 bases and V 8 bases, and 10 bases lay outside the gene matches. CDR3 loop: CASRLGGGLTDTQYF. Written as DNA, the CDR3 is TGTGCCAGCCGCCTCGGGGGAGGGCTCACAGATACGCAGTATTTT.

This rearrangement joins TRBV11-2 to TRBJ2-5; 7 bases map to TRBD1. Trimming cost V 5 bases and J 5 bases; bases outside gene matches: 5. In germline, CDR1 is SGHAT, CDR2 FQNNGV. CDR3 size: 13 residues. The DNA for the CDR3 is TGTGCCAGCAGCGGGGACAGTGTGGAGACCCAGTACTTC. Translating gives CASSGDSVETQYF.

The V gene is TRBV19, the J gene TRBJ2-1; TRBD1 might be the D (5 bases). Germline V gene data show CDR1 as LNHDA and CDR2 as SQIVND (reference sequence). V was pared by 1 base and J by 6 bases, with 13 bases between. This CDR3 is built from 15 residues. The CDR3 here is CASSIGRGGSNEQFF. The DNA of the CDR3 is TGTGCCAGTAGTATAGGAAGGGGTGGATCCAATGAGCAGTTCTTC.

Many counts were recorded for this clone. The chain combines TRBV5-4 with TRBJ1-2; D not resolved. The CDR3 consists of 14 residues. CDR1 and CDR2 (germline): SGHNT, YYREEE (reference sequence). The germline V and J ends were trimmed by 0 bases and 4 bases, with 10 bases remaining between them. This CDR3 is CASSLGSWSYGYTF. The CDR3 DNA is TGTGCCAGCAGCTTGGGATCATGGAGCTATGGCTACACCTTC.

J is TRBJ1-3 and V is TRBV28; D is unclear. CDR3 length: 16 residues. CDR1 and CDR2 (germline): MDHEN, SYDVKM. The V end lost 2 bases, the J end lost 5 bases, and 16 bases lay between the germline ends. The DNA of the CDR3 is TGTGCCAGCAGTTTAAATGACGGGTGGAGGAGAAACACCATATATTTT. Its protein is CASSLNDGWRRNTIYF.

A few counts support this clone. The V and J genes are TRBV29-1 and TRBJ2-7; D unclear. V was clipped by 6 bases and J by 3 bases, with 12 bases between them. Germline assignment: CDR1 SQVTM and CDR2 ANQGSEA. The CDR3 is 12 residues long. As DNA, the CDR3 is TGCAGCGTCGCAGATTCTGGCTACGAGCAGTACTTC. This gives the protein CSVADSGYEQYF.

On this clone itself: Relative to the germline gene, one junction end is altered; a read error may explain this. The chain uses TRBV29-1 and TRBJ1-3, with D possibly TRBD1 on 5 matching bases. This CDR3 has 13 residues. CDR1 SQVTM and CDR2 ANQGSEA come from the germline V gene. The CDR3 DNA follows: TGCAGCGCCGTCCTTGGGGCTGGGAACACCATATATTTT. Protein: CSAVLGAGNTIYF.

J is TRBJ1-5 and V is TRBV10-2, with D unclear. This CDR3 has 16 amino acids. CDR1 and CDR2 (germline): WSHSY, SAAADI. Trimming took off 0 bases at V and 2 bases at J, with 11 bases between the two ends. Here the CDR3 reads CASSESGRGGNQPQHF. The CDR3 DNA reads as TGCGCCAGCAGTGAGTCCGGACGGGGAGGCAATCAGCCCCAGCATTTT.

V and J are TRBV6-5 and TRBJ2-3; D remains ambiguous. V was clipped by 6 bases and J by 4 bases, with 8 bases between them. CDR3 size: 12 residues. The germline V gene has CDR1 MNHEY and CDR2 SVGAGI. The CDR3 DNA reads as TGTGCCAGCAGCCCCGTCCCAGATACGCAGTATTTT. Protein sequence: CASSPVPDTQYF.